A single sample gave rise to the 9 T cell receptor beta chains below, sequenced in a study of control samples from healthy donors and cancer patients. Sequencing was performed with immunoSEQ multiplex PCR; in TCRdb, only in-frame clones are kept and a portion is missing. The sample lists roughly 120,000 clones, over 85% occurring once. The specimen sequenced was blood. The receptor source for this set is a man aged 25 to 45 in good health.

This clone was seen once. This chain uses TRBV19 with TRBJ1-1; D is unresolved. From germline, CDR1 is LNHDA and CDR2 SQIVND (reference sequence). The CDR3 contains 11 residues. The germline V and J ends were trimmed by 4 bases and 8 bases, with 8 bases remaining between them. In nucleotides, the CDR3 is TGTGCCAGTAGTACCCCGGGCGAAGCTTTCTTT. This translates into CASSTPGEAFF. Looking up the rest from reference TRBV19 and TRBJ1-1 gives the full variable domain: DGGITQSPKYLFRKEGQNVTLSCEQNLNHDAMYWYRQDPGQGLRLIYYSQIVNDFQKGDIAEGYSVSREKKESFPLTVTSAQKNPTAFYLCASSTPGEAFFGQGTRLTVV.

The gene calls are TRBV12-3 or TRBV12-4 and TRBJ1-3; a weak D match, TRBD1 (5 bases). The ends were cut back, 8 bases at V and 2 bases at J, with 10 bases in the middle. This CDR3 region has 13 residues. The CDR3 region has the DNA TGTGCCAGCCTCATGGGGGCTGGAAACACCATATATTTT. It encodes CASLMGAGNTIYF.

The chain couples TRBV6-2 or TRBV6-3 to TRBJ2-3; D perhaps matches TRBD1 (5 bases). CDR1 and CDR2 (germline): MNHEY, SVGEGT. The CDR3 contains 16 residues. The V end lost 7 bases, the J end lost 0 bases, and 17 bases lay between the germline ends. CDR3: CASTPGWGGSTDTQYF. The CDR3 region has the DNA TGTGCCAGCACCCCAGGGTGGGGTGGTAGCACAGATACGCAGTATTTT.

The chain employs TRBV28 and TRBJ1-2; D is unresolved. This CDR3 has 14 amino acids. Germline V lookup: CDR1 MDHEN, CDR2 SYDVKM. V lost 0 bases and J lost 8, with 13 bases in between. The CDR3 region is CASSLWDGRGGYTF. The CDR3, as DNA: TGTGCCAGCAGTTTATGGGACGGGCGAGGCGGCTACACCTTC.

V usage is TRBV5-1 and J usage is TRBJ1-2, with unresolved D. The CDR3 contains 14 residues. CDR1 and CDR2 from the germline V gene are SGHRS and YFSETQ. V was clipped by 4 bases and J by 2 bases, with 12 bases between them. CDR3 DNA sequence: TGCGCCAGCAGCACCTTAGGGCCGAACTATGGCTACACCTTC. Its protein is CASSTLGPNYGYTF. Looking up the rest from reference TRBV5-1 and TRBJ1-2 gives the full variable domain: KAGVTQTPRYLIKTRGQQVTLSCSPISGHRSVSWYQQTPGQGLQFLFEYFSETQRNKGNFPGRFSGRQFSNSRSEMNVSTLELGDSALYLCASSTLGPNYGYTFGSGTRLTVV.

The chain combines TRBV5-1 with TRBJ1-1; TRBD1 matches at 8 bases. The CDR3 loop spans 13 amino acids. CDR1 and CDR2 from the germline V gene are SGHRS and YFSETQ. V lost 4 bases and J lost 10; bases outside the gene matches: 9. In nucleotides, the CDR3 is TGCGCCAGCAGCGGCGACAGGGGTCGTGGAGCTTTCTTT. Protein sequence: CASSGDRGRGAFF.

The chain carries TRBV11-2 and TRBJ2-5, with D tentatively TRBD2 (5 bases). Per germline, CDR1 SGHAT and CDR2 FQNNGV. The V and J ends lost 5 bases and 5 bases respectively, with 15 bases between them. The CDR3 is 14 residues long. The CDR3 is CASSQSTWEETQYF. DNA for the CDR3: TGTGCCAGCAGCCAAAGTACATGGGAGGAGACCCAGTACTTC.

The chain has TRBV13 and TRBJ2-1; D possibly corresponds to TRBD2 (6 bases). Trimming removed 5 bases from V and 5 bases from J, with 19 bases in between. This CDR3 contains 16 residues. Germline-derived CDR1 and CDR2 are PRHDT and FYEKMQ (reference sequence). CDR3 residues: CASSPLYGGEDNEQFF. The CDR3 coding sequence is TGTGCCAGCAGCCCCCTCTATGGCGGGGAGGACAATGAGCAGTTCTTC.

V and J are TRBV3-1 (or the pseudogene TRBV3-2) and TRBJ2-3; D ambiguous. The V and J ends lost 1 base and 6 bases respectively, with 5 bases between them. Germline-derived CDR1 and CDR2 are LGHDT and YNNKEL (reference sequence). This CDR3 has 12 residues. The CDR3 DNA sequence: TGTGCCAGCAGCCAAGTATGGGATACGCAGTATTTT. Translating gives CASSQVWDTQYF.